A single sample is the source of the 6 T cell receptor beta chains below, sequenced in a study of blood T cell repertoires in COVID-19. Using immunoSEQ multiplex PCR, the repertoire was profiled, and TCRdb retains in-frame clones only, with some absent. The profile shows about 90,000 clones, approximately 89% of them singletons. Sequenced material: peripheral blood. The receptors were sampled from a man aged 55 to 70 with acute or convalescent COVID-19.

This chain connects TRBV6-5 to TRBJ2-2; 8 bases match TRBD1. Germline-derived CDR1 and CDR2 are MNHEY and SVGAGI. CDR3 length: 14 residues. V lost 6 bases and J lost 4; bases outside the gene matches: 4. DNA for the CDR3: TGTGCCAGCAGGGACAGGGCCTTCACCGGGGAGCTGTTTTTT. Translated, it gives CASRDRAFTGELFF.

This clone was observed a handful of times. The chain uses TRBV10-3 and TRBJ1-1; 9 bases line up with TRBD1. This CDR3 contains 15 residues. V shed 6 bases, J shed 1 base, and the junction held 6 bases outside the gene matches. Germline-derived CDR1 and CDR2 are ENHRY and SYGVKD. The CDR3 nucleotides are TGTGCCATCAGATGGACAGGGGCGGAGAACACTGAAGCTTTCTTT. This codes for CAIRWTGAENTEAFF.

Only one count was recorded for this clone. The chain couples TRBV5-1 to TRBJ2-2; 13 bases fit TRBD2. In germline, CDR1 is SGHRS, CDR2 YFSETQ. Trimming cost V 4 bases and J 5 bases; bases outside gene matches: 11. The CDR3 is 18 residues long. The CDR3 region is CASSRGTSGDRRTGELFF. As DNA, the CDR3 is TGCGCCAGCAGCAGAGGGACTAGCGGGGACCGGAGGACCGGGGAGCTGTTTTTT.

The CDR3 DNA reads as TGTGCCAGCTACGTCCGGGACAGGGGATCATACAATGAGCAGTTCTTC. Amino acids: CASYVRDRGSYNEQFF. This rearrangement joins TRBV5-4 to TRBJ2-1, with TRBD1 identical over 10 bases. The germline V gene encodes CDR1 SGHNT and CDR2 YYREEE (reference sequence). CDR3 length: 16 amino acids. V lost 7 bases and J lost 4; bases outside the gene matches: 11.

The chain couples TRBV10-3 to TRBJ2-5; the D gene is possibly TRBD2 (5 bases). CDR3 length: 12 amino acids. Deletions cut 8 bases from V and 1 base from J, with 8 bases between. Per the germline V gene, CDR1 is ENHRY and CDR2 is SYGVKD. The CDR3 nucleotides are TGTGCCATCGCCGGGATCCAAGAGACCCAGTACTTC. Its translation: CAIAGIQETQYF.

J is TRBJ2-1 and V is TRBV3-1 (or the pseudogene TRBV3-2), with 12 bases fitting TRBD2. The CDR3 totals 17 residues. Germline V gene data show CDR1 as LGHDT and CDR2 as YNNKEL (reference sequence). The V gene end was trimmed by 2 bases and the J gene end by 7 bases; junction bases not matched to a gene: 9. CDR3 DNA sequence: TGTGCCAGCAGCCAACCCAAGACTAGCGGGAGCTTGAATGAGCAGTTCTTC. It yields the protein CASSQPKTSGSLNEQFF.